This T cell receptor beta chain was documented in a study of early T cells in non-severe SARS-CoV-2 infection. Study results and limitations: CD4 and private specificities were missed by VDJdb matching, which favored anti-spike CD8 responses.

The CDR3 is 12 residues long. The V gene's germline CDR1 is MNHNY and CDR2 SVGAGI (reference sequence). Trimming took 0 bases from V and 3 from J, leaving 3 bases between them. Concerning this clonotype: The antigen is not known.

TCRdb reprocessed the 5' RACE reads via MiXCR and lists one record per CDR3 protein. The table lists tens of thousands of distinct CDR3 sequences, over 10% of them singletons. The sequence came from an adult who was a healthcare worker with PCR-confirmed SARS-CoV-2 infection or an uninfected control (not recorded which). Sequenced input: whole blood. This chain links TRBV6-6 with TRBJ2-7; D remains unclear. CDR3 in DNA: TGTGCCAGCAGTTACTCCTTCTACGAGCAGTACTTC. The encoded protein is CASSYSFYEQYF.